The T cell receptor beta chain described here comes from a study of cytomegalovirus exposure and HLA in healthy donors. Overall study results and limits: Equally common other TCR beta chains were less clonally expanded than HLA-associated ones, a later analysis found. It emerged from a later analysis that several of the most significant clusters appeared to be linked to common viral pathogens.

With 60 Vbeta and 13 Jbeta primers, the PCR was carried out. Clones were read by immunoSEQ multiplex PCR, and TCRdb kept only the in-frame ones, dropping some. The data hold roughly 100,000 clones, with more than 70% observed a single time. The CDR3 runs 15 residues. The ends were cut back, 0 bases at V and 2 bases at J, with 12 bases in the middle. The germline V gene encodes CDR1 SGHNT and CDR2 YYREEE (reference sequence). As regards this clone: Its antigen is not known.

It was healthy bone marrow donors who served as donors. Sequencing used PBMCs. The TCR comes from a man aged 40-50 years in good health and CMV-seronegative. The gene calls are TRBV5-4 and TRBJ2-7; tentative D call: TRBD1 (6 bases). CDR3 region: CASSLGGRGTYEQYF. The CDR3, as DNA: TGTGCCAGCAGCTTGGGGGGCAGGGGAACCTACGAGCAGTACTTC. The whole variable domain, remainder taken from reference TRBV5-4 and TRBJ2-7, is ETGVTQSPTHLIKTRGQQVTLRCSSQSGHNTVSWYQQALGQGPQFIFQYYREEENGRGNFPPRFSGLQFPNYSSELNVNALELDDSALYLCASSLGGRGTYEQYFGPGTRLTVT.